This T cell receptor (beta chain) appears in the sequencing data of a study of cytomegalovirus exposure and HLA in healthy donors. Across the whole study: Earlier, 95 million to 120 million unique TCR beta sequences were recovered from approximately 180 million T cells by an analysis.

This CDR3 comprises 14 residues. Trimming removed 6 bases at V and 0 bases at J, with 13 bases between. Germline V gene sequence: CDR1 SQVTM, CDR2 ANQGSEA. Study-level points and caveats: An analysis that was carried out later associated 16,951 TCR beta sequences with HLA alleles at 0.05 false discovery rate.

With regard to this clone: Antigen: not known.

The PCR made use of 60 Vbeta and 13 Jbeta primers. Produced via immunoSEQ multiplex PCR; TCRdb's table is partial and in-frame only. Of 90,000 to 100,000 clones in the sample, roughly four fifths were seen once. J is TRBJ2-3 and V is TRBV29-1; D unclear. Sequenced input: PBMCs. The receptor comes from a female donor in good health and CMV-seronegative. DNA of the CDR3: TGCAGCGTCCTCCTAGACCTAAGCACAGATACGCAGTATTTT. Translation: CSVLLDLSTDTQYF.